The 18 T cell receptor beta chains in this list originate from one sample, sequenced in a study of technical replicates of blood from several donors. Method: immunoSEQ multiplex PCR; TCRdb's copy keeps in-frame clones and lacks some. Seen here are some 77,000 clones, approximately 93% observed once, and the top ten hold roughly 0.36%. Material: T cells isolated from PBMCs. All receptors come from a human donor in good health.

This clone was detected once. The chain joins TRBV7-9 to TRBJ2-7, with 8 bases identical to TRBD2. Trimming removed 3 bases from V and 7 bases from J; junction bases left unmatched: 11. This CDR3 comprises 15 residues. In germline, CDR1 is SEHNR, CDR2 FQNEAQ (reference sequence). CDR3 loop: CASSFRREAPWEQYF. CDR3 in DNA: TGTGCCAGCAGCTTTCGGCGGGAGGCCCCTTGGGAGCAGTACTTC.

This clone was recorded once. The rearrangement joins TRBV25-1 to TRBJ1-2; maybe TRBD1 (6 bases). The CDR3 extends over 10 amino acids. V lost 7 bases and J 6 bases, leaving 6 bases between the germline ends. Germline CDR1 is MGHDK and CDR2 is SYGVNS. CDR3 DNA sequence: TGTGCCAGCAAGGGGGATGGCTACACCTTC. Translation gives CASKGDGYTF.

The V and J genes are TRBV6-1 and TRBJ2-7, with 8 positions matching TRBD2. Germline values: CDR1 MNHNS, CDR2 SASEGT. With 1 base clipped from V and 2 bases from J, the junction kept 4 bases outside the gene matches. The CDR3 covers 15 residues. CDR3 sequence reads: CASSEGAGVAYEQYF. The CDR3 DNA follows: TGTGCCAGCAGTGAAGGAGCGGGAGTAGCCTACGAGCAGTACTTC.

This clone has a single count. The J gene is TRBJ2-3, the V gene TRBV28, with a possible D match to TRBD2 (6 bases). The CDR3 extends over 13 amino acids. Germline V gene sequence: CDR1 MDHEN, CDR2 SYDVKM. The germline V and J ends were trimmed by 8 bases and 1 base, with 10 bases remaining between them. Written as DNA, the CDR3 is TGTGCCAGCTGTAGCGGAGGCACAGATACGCAGTATTTT. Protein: CASCSGGTDTQYF.

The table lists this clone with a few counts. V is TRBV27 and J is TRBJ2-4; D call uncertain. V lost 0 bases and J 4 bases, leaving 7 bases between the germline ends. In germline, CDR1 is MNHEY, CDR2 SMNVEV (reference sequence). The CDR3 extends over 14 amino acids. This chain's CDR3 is CASSLSWQKNIQYF. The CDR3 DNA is TGTGCCAGCAGTTTATCTTGGCAGAAAAACATTCAGTACTTC.

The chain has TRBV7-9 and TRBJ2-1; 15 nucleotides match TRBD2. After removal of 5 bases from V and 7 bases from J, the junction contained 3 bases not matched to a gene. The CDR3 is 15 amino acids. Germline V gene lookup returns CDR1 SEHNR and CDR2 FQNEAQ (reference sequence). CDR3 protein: CASSTGTSGRNEQFF. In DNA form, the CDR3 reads TGTGCCAGCAGCACCGGGACTAGCGGGAGGAATGAGCAGTTCTTC.

The CDR3: CSVEVGAGGPYNEQFF. The CDR3 region has the DNA TGCAGCGTTGAAGTTGGGGCGGGAGGGCCCTACAATGAGCAGTTCTTC. The V call is TRBV29-1, the J call TRBJ2-1; 9 nucleotides match TRBD2. CDR1 is SQVTM and CDR2 is ANQGSEA in the germline V gene. V shed 1 base and J 2 bases; nucleotides not matched to a gene: 6. CDR3 length: 16 amino acids.

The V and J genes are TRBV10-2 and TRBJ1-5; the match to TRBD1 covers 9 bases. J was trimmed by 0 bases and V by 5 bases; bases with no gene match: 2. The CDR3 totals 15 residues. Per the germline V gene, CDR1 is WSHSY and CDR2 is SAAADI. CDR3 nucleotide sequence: TGCGCCAGCAGTCAGGACAGGGGTAGCAATCAGCCCCAGCATTTT. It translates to CASSQDRGSNQPQHF.

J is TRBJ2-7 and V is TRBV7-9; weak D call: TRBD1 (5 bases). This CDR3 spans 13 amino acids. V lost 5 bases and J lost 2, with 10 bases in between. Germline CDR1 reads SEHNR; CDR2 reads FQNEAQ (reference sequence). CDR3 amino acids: CASSPKGPYEQYF. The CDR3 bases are TGTGCCAGCAGCCCCAAGGGGCCCTACGAGCAGTACTTC.

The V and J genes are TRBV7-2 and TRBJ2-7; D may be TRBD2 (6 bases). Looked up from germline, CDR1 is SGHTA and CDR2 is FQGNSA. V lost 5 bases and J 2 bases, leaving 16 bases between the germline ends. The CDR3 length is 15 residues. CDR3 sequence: CASSEGLALAYEQYF. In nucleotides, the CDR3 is TGTGCCAGCAGCGAAGGTCTAGCGCTAGCCTACGAGCAGTACTTC.

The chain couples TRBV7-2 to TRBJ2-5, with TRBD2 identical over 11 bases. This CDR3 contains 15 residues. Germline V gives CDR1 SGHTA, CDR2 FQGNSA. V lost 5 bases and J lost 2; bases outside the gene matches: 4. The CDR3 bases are TGTGCCAGCAGCCTATGGACTAGCGGGCAAGAGACCCAGTACTTC. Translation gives CASSLWTSGQETQYF.

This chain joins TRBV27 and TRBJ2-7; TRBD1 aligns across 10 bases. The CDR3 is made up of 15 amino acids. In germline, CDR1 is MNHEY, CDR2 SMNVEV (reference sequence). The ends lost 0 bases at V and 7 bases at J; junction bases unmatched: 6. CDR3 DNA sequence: TGTGCCAGCAGTTTATCGGGACAGGGGCGTTGGGAGCAGTACTTC. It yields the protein CASSLSGQGRWEQYF.

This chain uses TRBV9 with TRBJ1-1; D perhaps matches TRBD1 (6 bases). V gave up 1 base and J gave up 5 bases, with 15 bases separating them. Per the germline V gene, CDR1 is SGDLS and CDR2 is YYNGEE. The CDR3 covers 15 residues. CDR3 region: CASSVIGGGETEAFF. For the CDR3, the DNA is TGTGCCAGCAGCGTAATAGGGGGAGGGGAAACTGAAGCTTTCTTT.

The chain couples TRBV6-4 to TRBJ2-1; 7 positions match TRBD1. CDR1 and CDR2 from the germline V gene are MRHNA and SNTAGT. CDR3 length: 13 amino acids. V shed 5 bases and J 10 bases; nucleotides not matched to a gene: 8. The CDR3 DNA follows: TGTGCCAGCAGTCCAGACAGGGACGGAGAGCAGTTCTTC. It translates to CASSPDRDGEQFF.

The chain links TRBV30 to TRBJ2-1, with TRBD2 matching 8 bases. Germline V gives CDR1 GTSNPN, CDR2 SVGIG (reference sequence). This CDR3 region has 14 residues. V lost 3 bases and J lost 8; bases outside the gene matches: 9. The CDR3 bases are TGTGCCTGGAGGGTAGCGGGATCAAAAGATGAGCAGTTCTTC. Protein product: CAWRVAGSKDEQFF.

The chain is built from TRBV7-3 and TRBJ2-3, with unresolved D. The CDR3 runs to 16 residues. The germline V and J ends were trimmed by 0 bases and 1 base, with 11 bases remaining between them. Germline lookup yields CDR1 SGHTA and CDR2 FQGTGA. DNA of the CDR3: TGTGCCAGCAGCTTAACCCCTGGCGGTGGCACAGATACGCAGTATTTT. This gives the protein CASSLTPGGGTDTQYF.

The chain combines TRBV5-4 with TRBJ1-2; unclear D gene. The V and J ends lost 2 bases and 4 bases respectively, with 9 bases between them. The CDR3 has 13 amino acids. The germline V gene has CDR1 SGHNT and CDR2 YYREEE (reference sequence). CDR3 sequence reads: CASSFAIGYGYTF. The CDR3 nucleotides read TGTGCCAGCAGCTTCGCCATCGGCTATGGCTACACCTTC. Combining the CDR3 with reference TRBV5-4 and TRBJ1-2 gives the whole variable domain ETGVTQSPTHLIKTRGQQVTLRCSSQSGHNTVSWYQQALGQGPQFIFQYYREEENGRGNFPPRFSGLQFPNYSSELNVNALELDDSALYLCASSFAIGYGYTFGSGTRLTVV.

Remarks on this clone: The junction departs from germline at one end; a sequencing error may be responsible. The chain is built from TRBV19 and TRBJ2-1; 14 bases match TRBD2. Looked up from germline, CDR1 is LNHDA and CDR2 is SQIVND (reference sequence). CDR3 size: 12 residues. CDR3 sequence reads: CASSMTSGRVLF. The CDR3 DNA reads TGTGCCAGTAGTATGACTAGCGGGAGGGTCCTCTTC.